Sequencing of this T cell receptor (beta chain) was carried out in a study of synovial regulatory T cells in juvenile arthritis. General study results and limits: Synovial Teff and blood CPL repertoires partially overlapped with iaTreg TCR repertoires, which were largely patient-private.

Sequencing used immunoSEQ multiplex PCR; TCRdb keeps in-frame clones, though not all of them. The sample yields just under 10,000 clones, of which the top ten take up more than 0.95%. The approximately eleven donors had active juvenile idiopathic arthritis, with 3 polyarticular and 8 oligoarticular cases. Patients were aged median 11.6 years with disease lasting median approximately seven years. In germline, CDR1 is SGHNT, CDR2 YYREEE (reference sequence). The length of the CDR3 is 13 residues. No DNA is listed. Worth noting for this clone: Antigen unknown.

This chain connects TRBV5-4 to TRBJ2-2. This TCR derives from a donor aged 2-35 years with juvenile idiopathic arthritis. Sequences were obtained from Treg cells from blood. Subset in this sample: remaining (HLA-DR-negative) circulating blood Treg cells. The CDR3 here is CATQDWHTGELFF.